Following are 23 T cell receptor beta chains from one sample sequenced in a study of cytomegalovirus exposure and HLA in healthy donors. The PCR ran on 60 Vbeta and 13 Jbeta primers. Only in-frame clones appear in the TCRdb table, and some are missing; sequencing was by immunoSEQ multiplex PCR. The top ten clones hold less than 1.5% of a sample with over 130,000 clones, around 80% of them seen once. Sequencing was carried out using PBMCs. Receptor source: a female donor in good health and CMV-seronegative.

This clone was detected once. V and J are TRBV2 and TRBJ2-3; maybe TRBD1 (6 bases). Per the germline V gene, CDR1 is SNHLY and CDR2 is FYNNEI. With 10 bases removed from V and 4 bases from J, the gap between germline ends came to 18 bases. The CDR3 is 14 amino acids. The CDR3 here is CATKLQGSSDTQYF. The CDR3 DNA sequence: TGTGCCACTAAACTACAGGGTAGCTCAGATACGCAGTATTTT.

This chain's CDR3 is CASSAGLAVDEQYF. The CDR3, as DNA: TGCGCCAGCAGCGCTGGACTAGCGGTTGACGAGCAGTACTTC. V gene TRBV5-1 combines with J gene TRBJ2-7, with 10 bases matching TRBD2. This CDR3 spans 14 amino acids. CDR1 and CDR2 from the germline V gene are SGHRS and YFSETQ. After removal of 4 bases from V and 5 bases from J, the junction contained 6 bases not matched to a gene. Looking up the rest from reference TRBV5-1 and TRBJ2-7 gives the full variable domain: KAGVTQTPRYLIKTRGQQVTLSCSPISGHRSVSWYQQTPGQGLQFLFEYFSETQRNKGNFPGRFSGRQFSNSRSEMNVSTLELGDSALYLCASSAGLAVDEQYFGPGTRLTVT.

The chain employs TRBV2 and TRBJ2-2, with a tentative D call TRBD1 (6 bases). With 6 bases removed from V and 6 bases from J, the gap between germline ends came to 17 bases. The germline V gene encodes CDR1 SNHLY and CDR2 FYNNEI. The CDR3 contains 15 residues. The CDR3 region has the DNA TGTGCCAGCAGCCCGGACAGCCGGCGACCCGGGGAGCTGTTTTTT. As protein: CASSPDSRRPGELFF.

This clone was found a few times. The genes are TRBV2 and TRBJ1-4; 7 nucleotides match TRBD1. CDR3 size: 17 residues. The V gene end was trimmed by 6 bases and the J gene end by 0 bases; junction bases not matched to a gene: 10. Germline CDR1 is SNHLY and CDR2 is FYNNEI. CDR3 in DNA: TGTGCCAGCAGCCGACAGGGCTTTATTACAACTAATGAAAAACTGTTTTTT. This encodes CASSRQGFITTNEKLFF.

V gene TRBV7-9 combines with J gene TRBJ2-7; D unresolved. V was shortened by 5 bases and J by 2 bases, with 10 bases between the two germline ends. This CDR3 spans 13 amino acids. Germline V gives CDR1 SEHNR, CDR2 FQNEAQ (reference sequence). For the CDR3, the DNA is TGTGCCAGCAGCGCTGACATCCCCTACGAGCAGTACTTC. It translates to CASSADIPYEQYF.

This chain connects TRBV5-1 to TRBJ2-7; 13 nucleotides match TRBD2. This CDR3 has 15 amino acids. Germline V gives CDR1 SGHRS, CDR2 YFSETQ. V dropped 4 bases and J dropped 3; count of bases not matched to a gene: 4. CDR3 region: CASSPRTSGSYEQYF. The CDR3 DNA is TGCGCCAGCAGCCCCCGGACTAGCGGGAGCTACGAGCAGTACTTC. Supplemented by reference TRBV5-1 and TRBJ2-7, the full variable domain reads KAGVTQTPRYLIKTRGQQVTLSCSPISGHRSVSWYQQTPGQGLQFLFEYFSETQRNKGNFPGRFSGRQFSNSRSEMNVSTLELGDSALYLCASSPRTSGSYEQYFGPGTRLTVT.

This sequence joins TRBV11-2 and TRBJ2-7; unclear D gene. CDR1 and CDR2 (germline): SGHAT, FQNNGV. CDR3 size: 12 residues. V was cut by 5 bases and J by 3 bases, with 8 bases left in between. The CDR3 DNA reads TGTGCCAGCAGCGCGCTTGGCTACGAGCAGTACTTC. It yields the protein CASSALGYEQYF.

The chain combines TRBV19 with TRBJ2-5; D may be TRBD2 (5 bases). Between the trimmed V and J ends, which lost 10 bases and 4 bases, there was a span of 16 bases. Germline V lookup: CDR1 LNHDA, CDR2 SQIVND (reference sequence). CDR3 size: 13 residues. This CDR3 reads CATHSGNGETQYF. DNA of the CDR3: TGTGCCACCCACTCGGGGAATGGAGAGACCCAGTACTTC. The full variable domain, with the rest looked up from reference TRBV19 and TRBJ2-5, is DGGITQSPKYLFRKEGQNVTLSCEQNLNHDAMYWYRQDPGQGLRLIYYSQIVNDFQKGDIAEGYSVSREKKESFPLTVTSAQKNPTAFYLCATHSGNGETQYFGPGTRLLVL.

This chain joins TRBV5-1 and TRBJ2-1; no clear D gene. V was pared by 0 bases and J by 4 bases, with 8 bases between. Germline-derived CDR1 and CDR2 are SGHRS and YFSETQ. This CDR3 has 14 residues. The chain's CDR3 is CASSLVAGYNEQFF. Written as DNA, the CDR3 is TGCGCCAGCAGCTTGGTGGCAGGTTACAATGAGCAGTTCTTC.

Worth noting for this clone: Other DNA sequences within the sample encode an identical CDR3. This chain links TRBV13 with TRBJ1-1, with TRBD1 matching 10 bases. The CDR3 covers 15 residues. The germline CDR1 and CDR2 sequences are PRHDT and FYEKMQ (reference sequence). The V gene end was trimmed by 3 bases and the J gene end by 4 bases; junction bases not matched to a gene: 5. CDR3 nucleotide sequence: TGTGCCAGCAGCTTGATTGGACAGGGGGGCACTGAAGCTTTCTTT. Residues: CASSLIGQGGTEAFF. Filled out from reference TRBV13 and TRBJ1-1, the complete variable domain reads AAGVIQSPRHLIKEKRETATLKCYPIPRHDTVYWYQQGPGQDPQFLISFYEKMQSDKGSIPDRFSAQQFSDYHSELNMSSLELGDSALYFCASSLIGQGGTEAFFGQGTRLTVV.

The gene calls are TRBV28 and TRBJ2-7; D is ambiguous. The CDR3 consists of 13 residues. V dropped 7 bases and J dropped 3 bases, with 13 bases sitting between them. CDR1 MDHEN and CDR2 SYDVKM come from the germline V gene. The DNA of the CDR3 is TGTGCCAGCACAGTCCCGCCCAACTACGAGCAGTACTTC. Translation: CASTVPPNYEQYF.

Written as DNA, the CDR3 is TGTGCCAGCAGCTTGAGTCCAGGGTCCTCCTACGAGCAGTACTTC. This encodes CASSLSPGSSYEQYF. The chain carries TRBV5-4 and TRBJ2-7; maybe TRBD1 (5 bases). This CDR3 has 15 amino acids. CDR1 and CDR2 (germline): SGHNT, YYREEE (reference sequence). Trimming shortened V by 1 base and J by 0 bases, and 11 bases separated the two germline ends.

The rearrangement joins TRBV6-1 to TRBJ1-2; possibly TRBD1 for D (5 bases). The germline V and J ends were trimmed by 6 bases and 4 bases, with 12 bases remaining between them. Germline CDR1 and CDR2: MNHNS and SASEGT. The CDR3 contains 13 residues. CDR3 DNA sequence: TGTGCCAGCAGCCCTGGGACTGGCTATGGCTACACCTTC. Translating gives CASSPGTGYGYTF.

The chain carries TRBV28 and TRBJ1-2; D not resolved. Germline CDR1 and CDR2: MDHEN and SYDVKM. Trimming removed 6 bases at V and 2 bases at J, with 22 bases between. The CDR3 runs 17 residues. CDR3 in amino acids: CASSSPVRQSINYGYTF. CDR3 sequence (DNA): TGTGCCAGCAGCTCCCCCGTACGCCAGTCAATCAACTATGGCTACACCTTC.

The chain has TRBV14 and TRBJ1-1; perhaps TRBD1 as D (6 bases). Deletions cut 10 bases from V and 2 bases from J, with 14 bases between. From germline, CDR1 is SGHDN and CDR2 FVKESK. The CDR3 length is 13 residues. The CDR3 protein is CATSTGANTEAFF. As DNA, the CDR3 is TGTGCCACCTCGACAGGTGCAAACACTGAAGCTTTCTTT.

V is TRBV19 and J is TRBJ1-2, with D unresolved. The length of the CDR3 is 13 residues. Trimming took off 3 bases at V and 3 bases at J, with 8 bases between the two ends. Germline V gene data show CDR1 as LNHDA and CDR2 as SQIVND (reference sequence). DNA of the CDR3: TGTGCCAGTAGTATGGTGGCAGACTATGGCTACACCTTC. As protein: CASSMVADYGYTF.

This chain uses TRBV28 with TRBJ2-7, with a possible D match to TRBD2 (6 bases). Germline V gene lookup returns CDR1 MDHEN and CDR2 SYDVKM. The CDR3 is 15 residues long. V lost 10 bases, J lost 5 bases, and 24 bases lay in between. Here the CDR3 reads CATHQPAGFDHEQYF. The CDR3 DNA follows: TGTGCCACCCACCAACCAGCGGGTTTTGACCACGAGCAGTACTTC.

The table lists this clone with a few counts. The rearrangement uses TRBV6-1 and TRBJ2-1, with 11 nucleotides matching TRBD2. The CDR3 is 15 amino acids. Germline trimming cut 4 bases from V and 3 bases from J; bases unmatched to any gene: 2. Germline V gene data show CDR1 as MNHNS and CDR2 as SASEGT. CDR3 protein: CASSVLAGDYNEQFF. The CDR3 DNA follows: TGTGCCAGCAGTGTACTAGCGGGAGACTACAATGAGCAGTTCTTC.

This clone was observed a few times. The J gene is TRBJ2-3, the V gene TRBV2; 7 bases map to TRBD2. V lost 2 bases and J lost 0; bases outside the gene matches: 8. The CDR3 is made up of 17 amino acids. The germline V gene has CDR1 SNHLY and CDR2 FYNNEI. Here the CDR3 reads CASSEPKLATSTDTQYF. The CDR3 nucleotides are TGTGCCAGCAGTGAACCCAAACTAGCGACAAGCACAGATACGCAGTATTTT.

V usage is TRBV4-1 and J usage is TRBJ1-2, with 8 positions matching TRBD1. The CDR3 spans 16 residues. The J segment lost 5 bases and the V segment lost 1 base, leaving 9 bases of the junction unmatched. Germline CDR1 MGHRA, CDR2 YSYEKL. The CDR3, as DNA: TGCGCCAGCAGCCAAGTCCGGACAGGGCGGGTATATGGCTACACCTTC. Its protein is CASSQVRTGRVYGYTF.

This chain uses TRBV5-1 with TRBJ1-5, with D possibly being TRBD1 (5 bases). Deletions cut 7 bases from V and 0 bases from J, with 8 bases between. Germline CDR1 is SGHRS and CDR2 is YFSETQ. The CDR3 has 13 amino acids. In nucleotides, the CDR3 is TGCGCCAGCTCGCAGGGTAGCAATCAGCCCCAGCATTTT. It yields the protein CASSQGSNQPQHF.

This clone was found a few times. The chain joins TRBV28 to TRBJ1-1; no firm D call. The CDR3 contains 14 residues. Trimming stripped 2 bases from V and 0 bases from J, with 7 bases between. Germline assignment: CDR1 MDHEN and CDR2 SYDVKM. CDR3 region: CASSLLSMNTEAFF. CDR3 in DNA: TGTGCCAGCAGTTTACTTAGTATGAACACTGAAGCTTTCTTT.

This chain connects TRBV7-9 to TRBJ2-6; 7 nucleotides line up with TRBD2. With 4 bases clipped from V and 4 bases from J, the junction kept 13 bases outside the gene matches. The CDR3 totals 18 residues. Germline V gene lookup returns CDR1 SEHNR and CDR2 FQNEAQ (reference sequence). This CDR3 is CASSSIVAGVSGANVLTF. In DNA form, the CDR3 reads TGTGCCAGCAGCTCGATCGTCGCGGGAGTATCAGGGGCCAACGTCCTGACTTTC.